A single sample is the source of the 22 T cell receptor beta chains below, sequenced in a study of blood T cell repertoires in COVID-19. The data were produced by immunoSEQ multiplex PCR, yet TCRdb's version contains in-frame clones alone and is incomplete. The sample gives roughly 250,000 clones, 81% of which show up once; about 2.9% is in the top ten. Sequences were obtained from peripheral blood. The receptor source for this set is a woman aged 55-69 years with active or convalescent COVID-19.

The chain recombines TRBV7-2 with TRBJ1-5, with TRBD1 matching 8 bases. The CDR3 spans 15 residues. V shed 3 bases, J shed 7 bases, and the junction held 8 bases outside the gene matches. The V gene's germline CDR1 is SGHTA and CDR2 FQGNSA. The CDR3 sequence: CASSFGRTGFQPQHF. The CDR3 nucleotides are TGTGCCAGCAGCTTCGGGCGGACAGGGTTCCAGCCCCAGCATTTT.

This chain joins TRBV18 and TRBJ2-3, with TRBD1 matching over 7 bases. The CDR3 contains 20 residues. V gave up 1 base and J gave up 4 bases; unmatched junction bases: 20. The germline CDR1 and CDR2 sequences are KGHSH and LQKENI. This CDR3 reads CASSPREGGAGPHTADTQYF. CDR3 nucleotides: TGTGCCAGCTCACCACGTGAAGGGGGCGCGGGTCCCCACACGGCAGATACGCAGTATTTT.

This rearrangement joins TRBV3-1 (or the pseudogene TRBV3-2) to TRBJ2-7; D is ambiguous. Per germline, CDR1 LGHDT and CDR2 YNNKEL (reference sequence). V lost 1 base to trimming and J lost 4 bases, with 14 bases between them. The CDR3 spans 15 residues. The CDR3 region is CASSQGEVYPYEQYF. The CDR3 region has the DNA TGTGCCAGCAGCCAAGGCGAGGTCTACCCTTACGAGCAGTACTTC.

The chain employs TRBV4-1 and TRBJ1-1, with 7 positions matching TRBD1. CDR1 is MGHRA and CDR2 is YSYEKL in the germline V gene. The CDR3 totals 15 residues. The junction had 6 bases not matched to a gene; V was cut back by 4 bases and J by 1 base. The CDR3 DNA follows: TGCGCCAGCAGCCCGAGACAGGGAAGGAACACTGAAGCTTTCTTT. The encoded protein is CASSPRQGRNTEAFF.

The V call is TRBV5-4, the J call TRBJ2-2, with D maybe TRBD2 (6 bases). Trimming took off 2 bases at V and 6 bases at J, with 8 bases between the two ends. From germline, CDR1 is SGHNT and CDR2 YYREEE (reference sequence). The CDR3 covers 13 residues. As DNA, the CDR3 is TGTGCCAGCAGCTTTTGGGAGGCCGGGGAGCTGTTTTTT. It codes for CASSFWEAGELFF.

As for this clone: An end of the junction differs from the germline gene, which may be a read error. This sequence joins TRBV7-7 and TRBJ2-2; perhaps TRBD1 as D (6 bases). There are 14 residues in the CDR3. In germline, CDR1 is SSHAT, CDR2 FNYEAQ (reference sequence). DNA of the CDR3: TGTGCTAGCAGTAGACAGGCTCGGACCGGGGAGCTGTTTTTT. Protein: CASSRQARTGELFF.

The chain links TRBV6-4 to TRBJ1-1, with D possibly TRBD1 on 6 matching bases. The CDR3 spans 14 residues. With 6 bases removed from V and 3 bases from J, the gap between germline ends came to 14 bases. In germline, CDR1 is MRHNA, CDR2 SNTAGT. In DNA, the CDR3 is TGTGCCAGCAGGCAAACAGGGCGGGACACTGAAGCTTTCTTT. Translation gives CASRQTGRDTEAFF.

This sequence joins TRBV10-3 and TRBJ1-2; weak D call: TRBD1 (5 bases). V gave up 1 base and J gave up 8 bases, with 11 bases separating them. This CDR3 contains 13 residues. Germline V lookup: CDR1 ENHRY, CDR2 SYGVKD. The CDR3 DNA reads TGTGCCATCAGTGAGTATGGGGCCGGCGGCTACACCTTC. As protein: CAISEYGAGGYTF.

The chain couples TRBV3-1 (or the pseudogene TRBV3-2) to TRBJ2-7; TRBD2 is a possible D gene (5 bases). V was clipped by 3 bases and J by 2 bases, with 11 bases between them. Per the germline V gene, CDR1 is LGHDT and CDR2 is YNNKEL (reference sequence). This CDR3 region has 14 residues. Written as DNA, the CDR3 is TGTGCCAGCAGCCAGTCGGGAAGTGCCTACGAGCAGTACTTC. This encodes CASSQSGSAYEQYF.

The chain uses TRBV10-3 and TRBJ2-1; TRBD2 might be the D (7 bases). Between the trimmed V and J ends, which lost 10 bases and 7 bases, there was a span of 17 bases. The CDR3 is made up of 13 amino acids. The germline V gene encodes CDR1 ENHRY and CDR2 SYGVKD. The CDR3 region is CATLGGGWNEQFF. The CDR3 DNA reads TGTGCCACCCTGGGCGGGGGCTGGAATGAGCAGTTCTTC.

The chain combines TRBV7-6 with TRBJ2-1, with 11 bases aligning to TRBD2. Germline V gene sequence: CDR1 SGHVS, CDR2 FNYEAQ. This CDR3 contains 16 residues. V shed 1 base, J shed 10 bases, and the junction held 9 bases outside the gene matches. The CDR3 coding sequence is TGTGCCAGCAGCTTAGATGGTAGCGGGGGGGCCCGGGAGCAGTTCTTC. Encoded protein: CASSLDGSGGAREQFF.

The chain has TRBV18 and TRBJ2-3; no clear D gene. The CDR3 is 16 residues long. V gave up 2 bases and J gave up 0 bases, with 12 bases separating them. Per the germline V gene, CDR1 is KGHSH and CDR2 is LQKENI. In DNA form, the CDR3 reads TGTGCCAGCTCACCAATCCTAGTGTCGAGCACAGATACGCAGTATTTT. Translating gives CASSPILVSSTDTQYF. Full variable domain (remainder filled in from reference TRBV18 and TRBJ2-3): NAGVMQNPRHLVRRRGQEARLRCSPMKGHSHVYWYRQLPEEGLKFMVYLQKENIIDESGMPKERFSAEFPKEGPSILRIQQVVRGDSAAYFCASSPILVSSTDTQYFGPGTRLTVL.

In its sample, this clone was seen once. The chain has TRBV7-9 and TRBJ1-1; weak D call: TRBD1 (6 bases). V lost 5 bases, J lost 5 bases, and 18 bases lay in between. The CDR3 has 15 amino acids. Germline lookup yields CDR1 SEHNR and CDR2 FQNEAQ (reference sequence). The CDR3 here is CASSKRRGPGTEAFF. In DNA, the CDR3 is TGTGCCAGCAGCAAAAGGCGGGGGCCGGGGACTGAAGCTTTCTTT.

This chain connects TRBV5-4 to TRBJ1-1, with 8 nucleotides matching TRBD1. V shed 4 bases, J shed 3 bases, and the junction held 8 bases outside the gene matches. The CDR3 sequence is 15 residues long. Germline CDR1 is SGHNT and CDR2 is YYREEE (reference sequence). The CDR3: CASSPLPTGDTEAFF. The CDR3 DNA follows: TGTGCCAGCAGCCCTCTTCCGACAGGGGACACTGAAGCTTTCTTT.

The chain is built from TRBV11-1 and TRBJ1-1; no reliable D call. The germline gives CDR1 SGHAT, CDR2 FQDESV (reference sequence). Trimming removed 2 bases at V and 1 base at J, with 5 bases between. This CDR3 has 13 residues. DNA of the CDR3: TGTGCCAGCAGCTTAACAGAGAACACTGAAGCTTTCTTT. This encodes CASSLTENTEAFF.

The chain is built from TRBV7-3 and TRBJ2-3, with 8 positions matching TRBD2. Trimming took 4 bases from V and 3 from J; bases not matched to a gene: 3. The CDR3 totals 14 residues. Germline loops: CDR1 SGHTA, CDR2 FQGTGA. As DNA, the CDR3 is TGTGCCAGCAGCTCGGGACTAGGGACAGATACGCAGTATTTT. Amino acids: CASSSGLGTDTQYF.

The chain links TRBV7-2 to TRBJ2-5, with 10 positions matching TRBD2. Losses at the gene ends were 2 bases for V and 5 bases for J; bases not matched to a gene: 5. The CDR3 covers 15 residues. The germline gives CDR1 SGHTA, CDR2 FQGNSA. The CDR3 bases are TGTGCCAGCAGCTTAAACAGCGGGGGGGTCGAGACCCAGTACTTC. Translated: CASSLNSGGVETQYF.

The chain is built from TRBV5-1 and TRBJ2-7; TRBD2 agrees at 10 bases. V lost 0 bases and J lost 4; bases outside the gene matches: 4. Germline V gene lookup returns CDR1 SGHRS and CDR2 YFSETQ. This CDR3 has 15 amino acids. CDR3 bases: TGCGCCAGCAGCTTGGCGGTAGCGGGGGGTTACGAGCAGTACTTC. Translation: CASSLAVAGGYEQYF.

In this sample, this clone turned up a few times. The gene calls are TRBV5-1 and TRBJ2-1, with D hard to call. V lost 0 bases, J lost 9 bases, and 4 bases lay in between. The germline gives CDR1 SGHRS, CDR2 YFSETQ. CDR3 length equals 11 residues. The CDR3 region has the DNA TGCGCCAGCAGCTTGGGGCCTGAGCAGTTCTTC. It yields the protein CASSLGPEQFF. The full variable domain, rest sourced from reference TRBV5-1 and TRBJ2-1, is KAGVTQTPRYLIKTRGQQVTLSCSPISGHRSVSWYQQTPGQGLQFLFEYFSETQRNKGNFPGRFSGRQFSNSRSEMNVSTLELGDSALYLCASSLGPEQFFGPGTRLTVL.

J is TRBJ2-5 and V is TRBV9; 9 nucleotides agree with TRBD2. The germline V gene encodes CDR1 SGDLS and CDR2 YYNGEE. The CDR3 has 15 amino acids. With 0 bases clipped from V and 4 bases from J, the junction kept 4 bases outside the gene matches. CDR3: CASSVGGGGIETQYF. Here the CDR3 DNA reads TGTGCCAGCAGCGTAGGCGGGGGGGGGATAGAGACCCAGTACTTC. The full variable domain, in which reference TRBV9 and TRBJ2-5 provide the parts outside the CDR3, is DSGVTQTPKHLITATGQRVTLRCSPRSGDLSVYWYQQSLDQGLQFLIQYYNGEERAKGNILERFSAQQFPDLHSELNLSSLELGDSALYFCASSVGGGGIETQYFGPGTRLLVL.

The genes are TRBV19 and TRBJ2-7; D perhaps matches TRBD2 (5 bases). The germline V gene has CDR1 LNHDA and CDR2 SQIVND (reference sequence). The V end lost 4 bases, the J end lost 9 bases, and 16 bases lay between the germline ends. This CDR3 region has 13 residues. The CDR3 nucleotides are TGTGCCAGTAGTACTGGGGAGAGTGTAGGGCAGTACTTC. It yields the protein CASSTGESVGQYF.

CDR3 DNA sequence: TGTGCCAGTAGTGGGCTAGCTCCTACCTACGAGCAGTACTTC. Translation gives CASSGLAPTYEQYF. The chain couples TRBV19 to TRBJ2-7; D perhaps matches TRBD2 (5 bases). Germline V CDR1 and CDR2: LNHDA, SQIVND (reference sequence). This CDR3 is built from 14 residues. V was pared by 5 bases and J by 2 bases, with 13 bases between.